A single sample gave rise to the 8 T cell receptor beta chains below, sequenced in a study of T cell repertoires in cytomegalovirus infection. No antigen has been assigned to these receptors. MiXCR, run by TCRdb on the reads, gives a single entry per CDR3 protein. Of roughly 110,000 distinct CDR3 sequences detected, about 30% appear once; the ten largest clones hold 35% to 50%. The material was CD8+ T cells from cultured PBMCs, obtained from culture after CMV antigen stimulation. The receptors were gathered from a human donor in good health (CMV status not recorded). Some clones in this sample may be carry-over from other donors' samples.

This clonotype was counted between two and nine times. This sequence joins TRBV7-8 and TRBJ2-3; TRBD2 matches at 10 bases. This CDR3 comprises 16 residues. The trim removed 5 bases at V and 1 base at J, leaving 6 bases unmatched. Germline loops: CDR1 SGHVS, CDR2 FQNEAQ. The CDR3, as DNA: TGTGCCAGCAGCCACCCTAGCGGGGGCCGCACAGATACGCAGTATTTT. Encoded protein: CASSHPSGGRTDTQYF.

This clonotype has at least ten counts. The gene calls are TRBV7-6 and TRBJ2-2; D gene ambiguous. V was clipped by 0 bases and J by 7 bases, with 6 bases between them. CDR1 is SGHVS and CDR2 is FNYEAQ in the germline V gene. The CDR3 extends over 13 amino acids. CDR3 sequence (DNA): TGTGCCAGCAGCTTAGCGAGCCTCGGGGAGCTGTTTTTT. Translation gives CASSLASLGELFF.

In this sample, this clonotype turned up a few times. A much larger clone differs from this one at a single base, so this may be a read error. The chain couples TRBV7-9 to TRBJ2-3; no firm D call. Germline V gene sequence: CDR1 SEHNR, CDR2 FQNEAQ (reference sequence). The CDR3 sequence is 14 residues long. In DNA, the CDR3 is TGTGCCAACAGCTTAGTGTTGTACACAGATACGCAGTATTTT. It yields the protein CANSLVLYTDTQYF.

This clonotype was observed a few times. V and J are TRBV12-3 or TRBV12-4 and TRBJ1-1; D call uncertain. Between the trimmed V and J ends, which lost 2 bases and 0 bases, there was a span of 10 bases. The CDR3 consists of 15 residues. The CDR3 bases are TGTGCCAGCAGTTTAATGACGGACCTGAACACTGAAGCTTTCTTT. This codes for CASSLMTDLNTEAFF.

This sequence joins TRBV5-6 and TRBJ2-4, with D uncertain. V lost 3 bases, J lost 10 bases, and 14 bases lay in between. The CDR3 has 13 amino acids. CDR1 SGHDT and CDR2 YYEEEE come from the germline V gene. The DNA for the CDR3 is TGTGCCAGCAGCTCGGGCCTAGGATCAATTCAGTACTTC. It encodes CASSSGLGSIQYF.

The chain carries TRBV19 and TRBJ2-1, with D possibly being TRBD2 (5 bases). This CDR3 has 16 residues. Germline V gene data show CDR1 as LNHDA and CDR2 as SQIVND (reference sequence). With 1 base removed from V and 5 bases from J, the gap between germline ends came to 15 bases. The CDR3 DNA sequence: TGTGCCAGTAGTATAGGGGCTGCGGGTCGGAACAATGAGCAGTTCTTC. It codes for CASSIGAAGRNNEQFF.

This clonotype was counted many times. The chain combines TRBV6-1 with TRBJ1-1, with no clear D. V dropped 8 bases and J dropped 5 bases, with 12 bases sitting between them. CDR1 is MNHNS, CDR2 SASEGT, per germline. This CDR3 contains 12 residues. CDR3 nucleotides: TGTGCCAGCCTCCAGAGTAAAACTGAAGCTTTCTTT. As protein: CASLQSKTEAFF.

The chain recombines TRBV6-8 with TRBJ2-7; 9 bases match TRBD1. This CDR3 region has 14 residues. With V trimmed by 2 bases and J by 3 bases, 2 bases remained unmatched. Germline V gene data show CDR1 as MNHGY and CDR2 as SAAAGT. CDR3 nucleotide sequence: TGTGCCAGCAGTTACCGGGGACAGGGCTACGAGCAGTACTTC. This codes for CASSYRGQGYEQYF.